This TCR beta chain was captured in a study of PD-1 blockade in classical Hodgkin lymphoma. Study overall: Administration of nivolumab to patients was at 3 mg/kg intravenously every 2 weeks. The study, taken as a whole, reports: CD4+ but not CD8+ TCR diversity rose significantly by C4D1. Complete responders started with a diversity level that resembled newly diagnosed patients at baseline.

Profiling relied on immunoSEQ multiplex PCR, and the TCRdb table lists in-frame clones only, not all of them. Here the sample spans fewer than 100,000 clones, about nine tenths being singletons. Autologous stem cell transplantation was followed by relapse in every patient, and brentuximab vedotin exposure varied. CDR1 is LGHNA and CDR2 is YSLEER in the germline V gene. The CDR3 is 14 amino acids. Trimming left V 0 bases short and J 6 bases short, with 10 bases between. Turning to this clone: The antigen is not known.

This chain uses TRBV4-3 with TRBJ2-3; TRBD2 is a possible D gene (6 bases). This sequence originates from a human donor with classical Hodgkin lymphoma. Sequenced material: peripheral blood mononuclear cells (PBMCs), taken at baseline. Written as DNA, the CDR3 is TGCGCCAGCAGCCAAGATGGTCGGGGGGATACGCAGTATTTT. Its translation: CASSQDGRGDTQYF.